This entry concerns a single T cell receptor beta chain. Some clones are missing from TCRdb's copy, which holds only in-frame ones; the method was immunoSEQ multiplex PCR. The repertoire holds 240,000 or so clones, with about nine tenths as singletons. The sample belongs to a study of blood T cell repertoires in COVID-19. Study context: From T cells, B-cell-depleted T cells, or PBMCs came the material, which was cDNA or gDNA.

Germline CDR1 reads SGDLS; CDR2 reads YYNGEE. This CDR3 region has 16 residues. The J segment lost 6 bases and the V segment lost 0 bases, leaving 6 bases of the junction unmatched. This TCR was recovered from a man aged 60 to 69 who had recovered from COVID-19. Sequencing was carried out using peripheral blood. V gene TRBV9 combines with J gene TRBJ2-2, with 9 bases fitting TRBD2. Here the CDR3 reads CASSVGSGGSAGELFF. The CDR3, as DNA: TGTGCCAGCAGCGTAGGGAGCGGGGGGAGTGCCGGGGAGCTGTTTTTT.